Described below is a single T cell receptor beta chain sequence and its context. Indicated time point: pre-sensitization, week 0. Treatment reported: therapeutic diphenylcyclopropenone sensitization with weekly scalp DPC. Donors, patients with alopecia ranging from 18 to 70 years old and judged suitable for DPC, provided samples. These data are taken from a study of human T cells and chemical hapten exposure. The library put unique molecular identifiers onto individual cDNA molecules. One entry per CDR3 protein, called by TCRdb with MiXCR from the RACE reads. The sample has 80,000 to 100,000 distinct CDR3 sequences; roughly 9.1% are singletons. The germline CDR1 and CDR2 sequences are LGHDT and YNNKEL (reference sequence). The CDR3 length is 12 residues. V shed 4 bases and J shed 6 bases, with 7 bases lying between them.

The genes are TRBV3-1 and TRBJ2-1; the D gene is possibly TRBD2 (6 bases). The material sequenced was whole blood, taken in connection with sensitization to the hapten diphenylcyclopropenone (DPC). This receptor was taken from a woman aged 40 to 50 with alopecia areata. Some clones in this sample may be carry-over from other donors' samples. The CDR3 DNA is TGTGCCAGCAGCCCGGGACTCAATGAGCAGTTCTTC. Residues: CASSPGLNEQFF.